The T cell receptor beta chain under discussion was sequenced for a study of blood T cell repertoires in COVID-19. For the study at large: The United States, Italy and Spain were the sources of the acute and convalescent COVID-19 samples. T cells, B-cell-depleted T cells, or PBMCs supplied cDNA or gDNA.

Trimming stripped 3 bases from V and 1 base from J, with 9 bases between. Per germline, CDR1 MNHEY and CDR2 SMNVEV (reference sequence). This CDR3 spans 14 amino acids. Study processing details: By means of reference gene primer amplification, nucleated cell counts were estimated. Method: immunoSEQ multiplex PCR; TCRdb's copy keeps in-frame clones and lacks some. From that table come the V and J calls and clone size; the DNA was used to work out D and trimming. The table has about 260,000 clones, approximately 90% seen once. The TCR sequence derives from a woman in her thirties or forties with acute or convalescent COVID-19. The sequencing sample was made of peripheral blood. The rearrangement uses TRBV27 and TRBJ1-1; no reliable D call. CDR3 DNA sequence: TGTGCCAGCAGTTTTGGGCACTCGAACACTGAAGCTTTCTTT. Translating gives CASSFGHSNTEAFF.